Listed here are 22 T cell receptor beta chains from one sample, sequenced in a study of T cells in Graves' hyperthyroidism and ophthalmopathy. TCR beta CDR3 regions were amplified from RNA. The TCR CDR3 was amplified in a first-round RT-PCR using the HTBI primer set. TCRdb fed the multiplex PCR reads into MiXCR, producing one record per CDR3 protein. The sample contains about 260,000 distinct CDR3 sequences, 22% of which appear only once. Material: blood. The source of these receptors is a man aged 30 to 45 with Graves' ophthalmopathy.

J is TRBJ1-1 and V is TRBV10-2; 9 bases fit TRBD1. With V trimmed by 9 bases and J by 1 base, 6 bases remained unmatched. Germline V gives CDR1 WSHSY, CDR2 SAAADI. The CDR3 is 14 residues long. CDR3 DNA sequence: TGCGCCAGTAGGACAGGGGCGAAGAACACTGAAGCTTTCTTT. As protein: CASRTGAKNTEAFF.

CDR3 DNA: TGTGCCAGCAGCGTAGACGCGCGGGGGGACTACAATGAGCAGTTCTTC. Protein sequence: CASSVDARGDYNEQFF. This chain connects TRBV9 to TRBJ2-1; 8 nucleotides match TRBD2. Germline CDR1 is SGDLS and CDR2 is YYNGEE. CDR3 length: 16 amino acids. Unmatched junction bases numbered 5, after V lost 0 bases and J lost 3 bases. Supplemented by reference TRBV9 and TRBJ2-1, the full variable domain reads DSGVTQTPKHLITATGQRVTLRCSPRSGDLSVYWYQQSLDQGLQFLIQYYNGEERAKGNILERFSAQQFPDLHSELNLSSLELGDSALYFCASSVDARGDYNEQFFGPGTRLTVL.

This clonotype was seen only a few times. J is TRBJ1-2 and V is TRBV20-1; the match to TRBD1 covers 7 bases. The CDR3 is made up of 14 amino acids. Trimming at V came to 2 bases and at J to 4 bases, leaving 7 bases not matched to a gene. In germline, CDR1 is DFQATT, CDR2 SNEGSKA (reference sequence). The CDR3 loop is CSARWPGGSYGYTF. The CDR3 DNA reads as TGCAGTGCTAGATGGCCAGGGGGAAGCTATGGCTACACCTTC.

In this sample, this clonotype turned up many times. The rearrangement joins TRBV3-1 to TRBJ1-1, with D tentatively TRBD1 (5 bases). The CDR3 spans 14 residues. The V end was cut by 5 bases, the J end by 2 bases, with 12 bases between. Germline values: CDR1 LGHDT, CDR2 YNNKEL (reference sequence). The CDR3 loop is CASSKGGVNTEAFF. Here the CDR3 DNA reads TGTGCCAGCAGCAAGGGAGGGGTCAACACTGAAGCTTTCTTT.

This clonotype was found many times. The chain has TRBV27 and TRBJ1-5; TRBD1 matches at 8 bases. The CDR3 is made up of 16 amino acids. CDR1 and CDR2 from the germline V gene are MNHEY and SMNVEV (reference sequence). With V trimmed by 2 bases and J by 2 bases, 5 bases remained unmatched. The CDR3 region has the DNA TGTGCCAGCAGTTTAACCCAGACAGGGGGCAATCAGCCCCAGCATTTT. Translated, it gives CASSLTQTGGNQPQHF.

This chain joins TRBV27 and TRBJ2-3; TRBD1 matches 7 bases. The CDR3 totals 14 residues. Trimming took 6 bases from V and 2 from J; bases not matched to a gene: 5. From germline, CDR1 is MNHEY and CDR2 SMNVEV (reference sequence). The CDR3 reads CASRQGIYTDTQYF. CDR3 in DNA: TGTGCCAGCAGACAGGGGATTTACACAGATACGCAGTATTTT.

Details on this clonotype: One base away lies a much larger clone, so this may be a sequencing read error. The chain employs TRBV3-1 and TRBJ2-7; D might be TRBD1 (6 bases). Germline V CDR1 and CDR2: LGHDT, YNNKEL (reference sequence). The CDR3 is made up of 14 amino acids. Trimming left V 4 bases short and J 2 bases short, with 12 bases between. Written as DNA, the CDR3 is TGTGCCAGCAGCCGTCCAGGGGAAACCTACGAGCAGTACTTC. Translated, it gives CASSRPGETYEQYF.

There are many counts of this clonotype. V gene TRBV11-1 combines with J gene TRBJ1-1, with 7 bases lining up with TRBD1. CDR1 and CDR2 (germline): SGHAT, FQDESV (reference sequence). Trimming at V came to 5 bases and at J to 4 bases, leaving 10 bases not matched to a gene. There are 15 residues in the CDR3. CDR3 bases: TGTGCCAGCAGCCCCCCGACAGGGACGGTCACTGAAGCTTTCTTT. It codes for CASSPPTGTVTEAFF.

V and J are TRBV6-2 or TRBV6-3 and TRBJ2-3, with 7 positions matching TRBD2. This CDR3 is 16 amino acids long. Germline V gene sequence: CDR1 MNHEY, CDR2 SVGEGT. J lost 2 bases, V lost 5 bases, and 10 bases had no gene match. In nucleotides, the CDR3 is TGTGCCAGCAGTCGACGAGGGGAGGGGTTCACAGATACGCAGTATTTT. Its translation: CASSRRGEGFTDTQYF.

This clonotype appeared many times. V usage is TRBV6-1 and J usage is TRBJ2-3; 11 bases agree with TRBD2. V was clipped by 5 bases and J by 2 bases; unmatched bases: 9. The germline V gene has CDR1 MNHNS and CDR2 SASEGT. This CDR3 has 17 amino acids. The CDR3 region has the DNA TGTGCCAGCAGTTCCACCAAGGGACTAGCGGACACAGATACGCAGTATTTT. Its translation: CASSSTKGLADTDTQYF.

This clonotype was counted ten times or more. This chain connects TRBV30 to TRBJ2-3; 7 nucleotides match TRBD1. Per germline, CDR1 GTSNPN and CDR2 SVGIG (reference sequence). This CDR3 is 14 amino acids long. V lost 2 bases to trimming and J lost 6 bases; unmatched junction nucleotides: 8. This CDR3 is CAWSRSGGRDTQYF. The DNA for the CDR3 is TGTGCCTGGAGTCGGTCAGGGGGTAGGGATACGCAGTATTTT. The variable domain in full, with the rest retrieved from reference TRBV30 and TRBJ2-3, is SQTIHQWPATLVQPVGSPLSLECTVEGTSNPNLYWYRQAAGRGLQLLFYSVGIGQISSEVPQNLSASRPQDRQFILSSKKLLLSDSGFYLCAWSRSGGRDTQYFGPGTRLTVL.

The genes are TRBV12-3 or TRBV12-4 and TRBJ1-6; D remains unclear. This CDR3 contains 15 residues. V lost 2 bases to trimming and J lost 0 bases, with 5 bases between them. The CDR3 loop is CASSLMSSYNSPLHF. In DNA, the CDR3 is TGTGCCAGCAGTTTAATGAGCTCCTATAATTCACCCCTCCACTTT.

This clonotype was observed at least ten times. The rearrangement links TRBV12-3 or TRBV12-4 to TRBJ2-7; D possibly corresponds to TRBD2 (5 bases). The CDR3 length is 15 residues. Trimming took off 1 base at V and 1 base at J, with 11 bases between the two ends. The CDR3 DNA follows: TGTGCCAGCAGTTTAGTACCTAGCAATTCCTACGAGCAGTACTTC. Protein: CASSLVPSNSYEQYF.

In its sample, this clonotype was seen once. The CDR3 DNA is TGTGCCAGCAGAGACAGGGGCTCCCCCAGTCAGCCCCAGCATTTT. Translated: CASRDRGSPSQPQHF. The rearrangement joins TRBV2 to TRBJ1-5; TRBD1 matches at 8 bases. V trimming: 6 bases; J trimming: 6 bases; junction bases outside the gene matches: 10. The length of the CDR3 is 15 residues. CDR1 is SNHLY and CDR2 is FYNNEI in the germline V gene.

This clonotype came up many times. This rearrangement joins TRBV20-1 to TRBJ2-5; 7 positions match TRBD1. In germline, CDR1 is DFQATT, CDR2 SNEGSKA (reference sequence). CDR3 size: 13 residues. V lost 4 bases to trimming and J lost 4 bases; unmatched junction nucleotides: 6. CDR3 in DNA: TGCAGTGCTATCCGGGACAGCAGAGAGACCCAGTACTTC. Protein sequence: CSAIRDSRETQYF.

This clonotype was recorded a few times. This rearrangement joins TRBV19 to TRBJ2-2, with a weak D call TRBD2 (5 bases). This CDR3 contains 15 residues. Germline V lookup: CDR1 LNHDA, CDR2 SQIVND (reference sequence). With 3 bases removed from V and 1 base from J, the gap between germline ends came to 9 bases. CDR3 region: CASSMGRGNTGELFF. CDR3 coding DNA: TGTGCCAGTAGTATGGGTCGGGGGAACACCGGGGAGCTGTTTTTT.

Only one count was recorded for this clonotype. The CDR3 nucleotides are TGTGCCAGTAGTCCTCAAGGCGCCTTCGGGGGGCAGCGCTATGGCTACACCTTC. It translates to CASSPQGAFGGQRYGYTF. V and J are TRBV19 and TRBJ1-2; D is perhaps TRBD1 (6 bases). V was pared by 5 bases and J by 4 bases, with 26 bases between. Germline V gene data show CDR1 as LNHDA and CDR2 as SQIVND (reference sequence). This CDR3 has 18 amino acids.

The CDR3 bases are TGTGCCAGCAGCCCAAGGGGAGAGGTCCAAGAGACCCAGTACTTC. Translated, it gives CASSPRGEVQETQYF. J is TRBJ2-5 and V is TRBV9; D might be TRBD1 or TRBD2, each matching 5 bases. The CDR3 spans 15 residues. V was cut by 4 bases and J by 1 base, with 14 bases left in between. Germline V CDR1 and CDR2: SGDLS, YYNGEE.

V gene TRBV20-1 combines with J gene TRBJ2-5; TRBD1 matches at 7 bases. The ends lost 3 bases at V and 7 bases at J; junction bases unmatched: 5. The CDR3 runs to 12 residues. The V gene's germline CDR1 is DFQATT and CDR2 SNEGSKA (reference sequence). The CDR3, as DNA: TGCAGTGCTAGTAGACAGGGCTGGACCCAGTACTTC. Translating gives CSASRQGWTQYF.

This clonotype was seen ten or more times. The chain employs TRBV7-8 and TRBJ1-5, with TRBD1 matching 11 bases. CDR1 and CDR2 from the germline V gene are SGHVS and FQNEAQ. CDR3 length: 18 residues. The V segment lost 0 bases and the J segment 4 bases; nucleotides outside the gene matches: 8. The CDR3 DNA reads TGTGCCAGCAGCTTAGCTGGACAGGGGGCGAGGGCAAATCAGCCCCAGCATTTT. Amino acids: CASSLAGQGARANQPQHF.

The chain uses TRBV7-3 and TRBJ2-2, with a tentative D call TRBD2 (6 bases). The V and J ends lost 2 bases and 2 bases respectively, with 9 bases between them. This CDR3 comprises 15 residues. Germline CDR1 SGHTA, CDR2 FQGTGA. CDR3 region: CASSLSRGNTGELFF. The CDR3 DNA sequence: TGTGCCAGCAGCTTATCGCGGGGTAACACCGGGGAGCTGTTTTTT.

V is TRBV19 and J is TRBJ2-7, with TRBD1 identical over 7 bases. CDR1 is LNHDA, CDR2 SQIVND, per germline (reference sequence). There are 14 residues in the CDR3. V dropped 3 bases and J dropped 0; count of bases not matched to a gene: 2. This CDR3 reads CASSMGTASYEQYF. The DNA for the CDR3 is TGTGCCAGTAGTATGGGGACAGCCTCCTACGAGCAGTACTTC.